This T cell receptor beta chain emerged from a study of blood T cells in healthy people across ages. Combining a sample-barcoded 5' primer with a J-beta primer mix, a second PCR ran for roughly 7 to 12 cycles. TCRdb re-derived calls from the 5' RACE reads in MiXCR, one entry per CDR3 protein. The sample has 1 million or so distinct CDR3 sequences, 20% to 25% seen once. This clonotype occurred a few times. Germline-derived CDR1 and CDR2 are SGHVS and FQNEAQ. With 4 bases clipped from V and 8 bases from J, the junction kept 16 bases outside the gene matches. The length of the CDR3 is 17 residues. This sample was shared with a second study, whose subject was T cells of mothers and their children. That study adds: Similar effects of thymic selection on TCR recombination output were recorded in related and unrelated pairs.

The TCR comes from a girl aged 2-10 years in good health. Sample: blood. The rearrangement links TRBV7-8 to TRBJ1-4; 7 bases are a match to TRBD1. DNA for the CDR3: TGTGCCAGCAGCTCGTTGGGGATGCGGGACAGATTCGAAAAACTGTTTTTT. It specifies CASSSLGMRDRFEKLFF.